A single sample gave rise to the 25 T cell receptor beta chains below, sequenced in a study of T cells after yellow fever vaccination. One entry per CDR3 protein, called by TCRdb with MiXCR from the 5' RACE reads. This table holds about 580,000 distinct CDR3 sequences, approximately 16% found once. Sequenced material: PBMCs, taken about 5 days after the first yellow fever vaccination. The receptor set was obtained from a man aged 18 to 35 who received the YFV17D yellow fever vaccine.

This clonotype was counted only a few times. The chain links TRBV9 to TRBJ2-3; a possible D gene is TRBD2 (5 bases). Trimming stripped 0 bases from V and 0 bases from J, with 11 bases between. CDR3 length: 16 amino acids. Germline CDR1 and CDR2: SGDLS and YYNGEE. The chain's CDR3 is CASSVAGLFSTDTQYF. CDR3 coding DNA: TGTGCCAGCAGCGTAGCAGGACTGTTCAGCACAGATACGCAGTATTTT. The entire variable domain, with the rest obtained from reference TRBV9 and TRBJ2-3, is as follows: DSGVTQTPKHLITATGQRVTLRCSPRSGDLSVYWYQQSLDQGLQFLIQYYNGEERAKGNILERFSAQQFPDLHSELNLSSLELGDSALYFCASSVAGLFSTDTQYFGPGTRLTVL.

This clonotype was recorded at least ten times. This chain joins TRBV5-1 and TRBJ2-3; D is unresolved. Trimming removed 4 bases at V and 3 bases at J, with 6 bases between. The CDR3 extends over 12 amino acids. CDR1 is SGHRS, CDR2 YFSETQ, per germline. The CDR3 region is CASSLPTDTQYF. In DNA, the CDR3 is TGCGCCAGCAGCCTCCCTACAGATACGCAGTATTTT.

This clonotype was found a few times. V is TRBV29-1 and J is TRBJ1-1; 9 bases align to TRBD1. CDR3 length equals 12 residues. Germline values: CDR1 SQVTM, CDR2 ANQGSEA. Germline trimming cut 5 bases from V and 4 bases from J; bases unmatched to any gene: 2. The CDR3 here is CSVLTGGTEAFF. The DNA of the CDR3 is TGCAGCGTTCTGACAGGGGGCACTGAAGCTTTCTTT.

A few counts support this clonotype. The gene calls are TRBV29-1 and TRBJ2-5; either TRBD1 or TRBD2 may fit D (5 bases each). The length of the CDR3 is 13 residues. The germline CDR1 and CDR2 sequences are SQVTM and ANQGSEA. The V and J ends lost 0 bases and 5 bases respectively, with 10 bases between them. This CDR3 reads CSVEDRGPETQYF. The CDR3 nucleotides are TGCAGCGTTGAAGATCGGGGACCGGAGACCCAGTACTTC.

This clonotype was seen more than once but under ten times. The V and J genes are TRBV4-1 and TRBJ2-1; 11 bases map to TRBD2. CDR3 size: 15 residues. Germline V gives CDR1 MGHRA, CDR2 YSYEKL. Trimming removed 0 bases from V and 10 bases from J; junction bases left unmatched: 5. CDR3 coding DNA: TGCGCCAGCAGCCAAGAAAGGCTAGCGGGGGGAGAGCAGTTCTTC. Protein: CASSQERLAGGEQFF.

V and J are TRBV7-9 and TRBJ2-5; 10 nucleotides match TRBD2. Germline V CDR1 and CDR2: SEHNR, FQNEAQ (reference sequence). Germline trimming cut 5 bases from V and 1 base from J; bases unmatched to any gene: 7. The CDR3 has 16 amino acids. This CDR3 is CASSGLLAGSQETQYF. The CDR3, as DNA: TGTGCCAGCAGCGGGCTACTAGCGGGGAGCCAAGAGACCCAGTACTTC.

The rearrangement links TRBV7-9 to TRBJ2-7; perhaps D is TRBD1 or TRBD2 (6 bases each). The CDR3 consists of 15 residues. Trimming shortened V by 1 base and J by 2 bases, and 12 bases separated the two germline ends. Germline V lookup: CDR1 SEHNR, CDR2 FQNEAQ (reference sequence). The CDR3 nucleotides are TGTGCCAGCAGCTTAGAACGGGGGCCACCCTACGAGCAGTACTTC. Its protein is CASSLERGPPYEQYF.

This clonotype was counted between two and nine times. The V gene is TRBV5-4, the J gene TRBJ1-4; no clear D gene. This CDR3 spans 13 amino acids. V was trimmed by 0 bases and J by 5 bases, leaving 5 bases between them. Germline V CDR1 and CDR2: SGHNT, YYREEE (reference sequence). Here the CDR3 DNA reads TGTGCCAGCAGCTTGGAGACAAATGAAAAACTGTTTTTT. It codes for CASSLETNEKLFF.

In DNA form, the CDR3 reads TGTGCCAGTAGTATTCATCAGGGGGCAGGGGATCGGGCTTTCTTT. Translated, it gives CASSIHQGAGDRAFF. The J gene is TRBJ1-1, the V gene TRBV19, with 8 nucleotides matching TRBD1. The germline gives CDR1 LNHDA, CDR2 SQIVND (reference sequence). The CDR3 runs 15 residues. The ends lost 3 bases at V and 11 bases at J; junction bases unmatched: 14.

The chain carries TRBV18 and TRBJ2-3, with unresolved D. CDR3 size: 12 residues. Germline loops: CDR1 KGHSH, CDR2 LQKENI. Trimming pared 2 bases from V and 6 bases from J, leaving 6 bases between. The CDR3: CASSPNGDTQYF. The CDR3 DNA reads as TGTGCCAGCTCACCAAATGGCGATACGCAGTATTTT.

The CDR3 loop is CASSLLAPGVASGGPNTGELFF. The DNA for the CDR3 is TGTGCCAGCAGCTTACTAGCCCCGGGTGTGGCTAGCGGGGGTCCGAACACCGGGGAGCTGTTTTTT. The chain has TRBV7-6 and TRBJ2-2, with TRBD2 matching 10 bases. The germline V gene has CDR1 SGHVS and CDR2 FNYEAQ. The junction had 18 bases not matched to a gene; V was cut back by 2 bases and J by 0 bases. CDR3 length: 22 residues.

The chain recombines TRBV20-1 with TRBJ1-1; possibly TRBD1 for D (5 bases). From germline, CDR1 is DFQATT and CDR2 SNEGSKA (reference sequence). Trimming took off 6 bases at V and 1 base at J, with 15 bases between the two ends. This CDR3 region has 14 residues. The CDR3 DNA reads TGCAGTGCCAAGAAGGGACCGCCGAACACTGAAGCTTTCTTT. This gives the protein CSAKKGPPNTEAFF.

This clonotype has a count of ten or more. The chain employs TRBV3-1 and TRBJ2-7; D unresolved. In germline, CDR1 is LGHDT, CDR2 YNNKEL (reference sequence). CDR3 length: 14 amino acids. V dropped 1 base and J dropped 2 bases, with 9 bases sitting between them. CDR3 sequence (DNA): TGTGCCAGCAGCCAAGGTTCCGAAACCTACGAGCAGTACTTC. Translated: CASSQGSETYEQYF.

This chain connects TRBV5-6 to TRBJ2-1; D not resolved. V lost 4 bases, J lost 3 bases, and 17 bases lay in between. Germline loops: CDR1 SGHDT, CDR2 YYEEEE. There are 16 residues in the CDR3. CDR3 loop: CASSLVRISVYNEQFF. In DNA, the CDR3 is TGTGCCAGCAGCCTCGTGCGGATATCGGTCTACAATGAGCAGTTCTTC.

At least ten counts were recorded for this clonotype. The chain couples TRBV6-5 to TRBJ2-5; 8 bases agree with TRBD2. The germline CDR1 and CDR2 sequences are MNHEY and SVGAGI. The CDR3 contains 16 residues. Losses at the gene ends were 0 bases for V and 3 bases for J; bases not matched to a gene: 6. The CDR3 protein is CASSYSGRGGKETQYF. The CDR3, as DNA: TGTGCCAGCAGTTACTCAGGTCGGGGGGGGAAAGAGACCCAGTACTTC.

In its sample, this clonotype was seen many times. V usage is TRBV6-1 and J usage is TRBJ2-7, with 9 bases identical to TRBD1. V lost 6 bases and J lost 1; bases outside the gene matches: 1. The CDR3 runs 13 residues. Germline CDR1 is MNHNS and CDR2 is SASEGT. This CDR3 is CASRGTGSYEQYF. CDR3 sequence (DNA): TGTGCCAGCAGGGGGACAGGGTCCTACGAGCAGTACTTC.

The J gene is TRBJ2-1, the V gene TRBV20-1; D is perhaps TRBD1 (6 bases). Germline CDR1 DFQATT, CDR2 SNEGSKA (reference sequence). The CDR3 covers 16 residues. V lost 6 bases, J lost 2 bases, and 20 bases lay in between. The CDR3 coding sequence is TGCAGTGCCCACCGGTGGGGGACACAGGCCTACAATGAGCAGTTCTTC. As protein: CSAHRWGTQAYNEQFF.

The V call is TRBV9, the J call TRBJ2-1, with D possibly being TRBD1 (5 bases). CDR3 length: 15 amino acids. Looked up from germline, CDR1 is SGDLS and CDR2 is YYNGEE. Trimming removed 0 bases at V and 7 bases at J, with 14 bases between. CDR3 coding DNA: TGTGCCAGCAGCGTAGCGACACCCCCAGGGAATGAGCAGTTCTTC. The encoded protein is CASSVATPPGNEQFF.

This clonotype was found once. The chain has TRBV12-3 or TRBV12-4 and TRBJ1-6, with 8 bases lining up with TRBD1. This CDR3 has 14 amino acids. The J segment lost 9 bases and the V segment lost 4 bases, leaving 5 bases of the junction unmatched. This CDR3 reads CASSSQGAFSPLHF. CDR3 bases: TGTGCCAGCAGTTCTCAGGGGGCGTTTTCACCCCTCCACTTT.

The CDR3 spells CASSLGQGQGQETQYF. The CDR3 DNA reads as TGTGCCAGCAGCTTGGGCCAGGGACAGGGACAAGAGACCCAGTACTTC. The V call is TRBV7-2, the J call TRBJ2-5; 9 bases line up with TRBD1. The V gene's germline CDR1 is SGHTA and CDR2 FQGNSA. J was trimmed by 2 bases and V by 3 bases; bases with no gene match: 7. CDR3 length: 16 residues.

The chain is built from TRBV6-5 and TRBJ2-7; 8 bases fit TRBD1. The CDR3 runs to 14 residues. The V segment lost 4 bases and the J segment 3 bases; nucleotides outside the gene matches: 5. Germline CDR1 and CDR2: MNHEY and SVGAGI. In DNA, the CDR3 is TGTGCCAGCAGTTTCCGGGACAGGAGCTACGAGCAGTACGTC. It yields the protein CASSFRDRSYEQYV.

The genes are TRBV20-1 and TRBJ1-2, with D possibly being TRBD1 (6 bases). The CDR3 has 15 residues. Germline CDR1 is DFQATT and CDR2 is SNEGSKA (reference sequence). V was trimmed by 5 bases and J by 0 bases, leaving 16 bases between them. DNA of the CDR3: TGCAGTGCTCTGAGAGACAGGACCCCTAACTATGGCTACACCTTC. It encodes CSALRDRTPNYGYTF.

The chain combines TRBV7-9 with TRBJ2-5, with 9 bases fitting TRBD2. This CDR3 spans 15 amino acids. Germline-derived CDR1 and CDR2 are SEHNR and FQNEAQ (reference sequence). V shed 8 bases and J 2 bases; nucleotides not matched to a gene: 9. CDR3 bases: TGTGCCAGCTGTTTCGCTAGCGGGGCACAAGAGACCCAGTACTTC. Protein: CASCFASGAQETQYF.

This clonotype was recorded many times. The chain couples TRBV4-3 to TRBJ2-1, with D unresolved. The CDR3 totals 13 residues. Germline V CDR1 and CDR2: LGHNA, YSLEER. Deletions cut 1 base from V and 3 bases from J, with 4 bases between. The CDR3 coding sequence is TGCGCCAGCAGCCAAGGCATCTACAATGAGCAGTTCTTC. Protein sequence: CASSQGIYNEQFF.

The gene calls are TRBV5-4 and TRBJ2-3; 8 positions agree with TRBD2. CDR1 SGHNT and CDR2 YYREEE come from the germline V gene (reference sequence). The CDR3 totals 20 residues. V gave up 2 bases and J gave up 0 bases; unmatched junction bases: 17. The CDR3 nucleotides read TGTGCCAGCAGCTTCCCAGCCTGGCAAGCGGGGGCTAAGAGCACAGATACGCAGTATTTT. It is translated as CASSFPAWQAGAKSTDTQYF. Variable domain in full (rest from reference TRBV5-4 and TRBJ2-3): ETGVTQSPTHLIKTRGQQVTLRCSSQSGHNTVSWYQQALGQGPQFIFQYYREEENGRGNFPPRFSGLQFPNYSSELNVNALELDDSALYLCASSFPAWQAGAKSTDTQYFGPGTRLTVL.